This T cell receptor (beta chain) was found in a study of lymphopenia after photon versus proton radiotherapy. Only in-frame clones appear in the TCRdb table, and some are missing; sequencing was by immunoSEQ multiplex PCR. The sample includes fewer than 35,000 clones, 89% of them seen just once. The ends were cut back, 9 bases at V and 5 bases at J, with 11 bases in the middle. CDR3 length: 13 residues. CDR1 is SNHLY, CDR2 FYNNEI, per germline. The rearrangement links TRBV2 to TRBJ1-6; tentatively, D is TRBD1 (6 bases). The TCR originated in an older woman with pancreatic cancer. Some clones in this sample may be carry-over from other donors' samples. The source material was peripheral blood, sampled from a patient treated with proton-based radiotherapy. CDR3 bases: TGTGCCAGAAGGGGGGGGCATAATTCACCCCTCCACTTT. As protein: CARRGGHNSPLHF. Drawing the rest from reference TRBV2 and TRBJ1-6, the complete variable domain is EPEVTQTPSHQVTQMGQEVILRCVPISNHLYFYWYRQILGQKVEFLVSFYNNEISEKSEIFDDQFSVERPDGSNFTLKIRSTKLEDSAMYFCARRGGHNSPLHFGNGTRLTVT.